This T cell receptor (beta chain) is drawn from a study of T-cell reconstitution after alpha-beta-depleted transplantation in children. Study-wide results and caveats: Recipient T cells and thymic progenitors that survived gave rise to the high TCRbeta diversity observed at day 60 in some patients. Newly produced T cells mostly accounted for T-cell counts and diversity one year post-transplant. It was reported that alpha-beta T cells came from several hundred expanded graft clones (about two months after transplant).

The trim removed 2 bases at V and 4 bases at J, leaving 22 bases unmatched. The CDR3 contains 21 residues. Germline CDR1 MGHRA, CDR2 YSYEKL. In the case of this clonotype: Its specificity is not known.

Preparation of the TCRbeta library used unique molecular identifiers. TCRdb re-called the PCR reads through MiXCR, storing one row per CDR3 protein. This sample has some 350,000 distinct CDR3 sequences; 15% to 20% occur once, and the top ten carry roughly two fifths. The rearrangement links TRBV4-1 to TRBJ2-3, with 9 bases lining up with TRBD2. Sequencing used PBMCs, mostly from graft donor cells, obtained 360 days after TCRalphabeta/CD19-depleted stem cell transplant. This sequence was found in a male patient under 10 years old who had a stem cell transplant for acute lymphoblastic leukemia, so the T cells may come from the graft donor. CDR3 amino acids: CASSQYLSVGVGGRAADTQYF. The CDR3 DNA reads TGCGCCAGCAGCCAATATCTTTCGGTCGGTGTCGGCGGGAGGGCGGCAGATACGCAGTATTTT.